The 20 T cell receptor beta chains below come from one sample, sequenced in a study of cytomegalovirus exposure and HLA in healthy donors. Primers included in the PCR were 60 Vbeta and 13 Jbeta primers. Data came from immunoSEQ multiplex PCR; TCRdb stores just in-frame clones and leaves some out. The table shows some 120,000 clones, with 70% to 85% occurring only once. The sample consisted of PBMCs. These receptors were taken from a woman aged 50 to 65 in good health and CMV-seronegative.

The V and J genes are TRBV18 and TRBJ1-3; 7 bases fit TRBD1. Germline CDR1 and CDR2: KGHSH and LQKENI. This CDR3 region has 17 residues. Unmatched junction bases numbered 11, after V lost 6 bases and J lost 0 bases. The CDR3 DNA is TGTGCCAGCTCGAGACAGGGTATAACGTCCTCTGGAAACACCATATATTTT. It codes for CASSRQGITSSGNTIYF.

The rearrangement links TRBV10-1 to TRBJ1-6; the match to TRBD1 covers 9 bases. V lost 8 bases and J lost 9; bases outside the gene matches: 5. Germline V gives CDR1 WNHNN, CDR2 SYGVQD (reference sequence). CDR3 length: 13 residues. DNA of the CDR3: TGCGCCAGCGACAGGGGGTTAATTTCACCCCTCCACTTT. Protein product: CASDRGLISPLHF.

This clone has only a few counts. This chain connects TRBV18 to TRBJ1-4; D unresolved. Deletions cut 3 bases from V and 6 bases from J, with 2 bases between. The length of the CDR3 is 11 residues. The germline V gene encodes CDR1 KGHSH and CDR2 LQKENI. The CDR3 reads CASSPDEKLFF. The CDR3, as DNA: TGTGCCAGCTCACCCGATGAAAAACTGTTTTTT.

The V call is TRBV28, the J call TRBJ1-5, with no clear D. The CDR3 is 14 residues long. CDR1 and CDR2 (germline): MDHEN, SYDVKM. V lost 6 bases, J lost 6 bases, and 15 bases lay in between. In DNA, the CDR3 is TGTGCCAGCAGATACTCCGGAGAGGTTCAGCCCCAGCATTTT. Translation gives CASRYSGEVQPQHF. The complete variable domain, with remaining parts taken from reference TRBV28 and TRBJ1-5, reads DVKVTQSSRYLVKRTGEKVFLECVQDMDHENMFWYRQDPGLGLRLIYFSYDVKMKEKGDIPEGYSVSREKKERFSLILESASTNQTSMYLCASRYSGEVQPQHFGDGTRLSIL.

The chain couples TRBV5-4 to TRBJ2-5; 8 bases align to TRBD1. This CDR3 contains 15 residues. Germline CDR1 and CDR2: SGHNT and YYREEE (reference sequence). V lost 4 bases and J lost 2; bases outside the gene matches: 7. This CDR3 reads CASSPDRGLQETQYF. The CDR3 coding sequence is TGTGCCAGCAGCCCCGACAGGGGATTACAAGAGACCCAGTACTTC.

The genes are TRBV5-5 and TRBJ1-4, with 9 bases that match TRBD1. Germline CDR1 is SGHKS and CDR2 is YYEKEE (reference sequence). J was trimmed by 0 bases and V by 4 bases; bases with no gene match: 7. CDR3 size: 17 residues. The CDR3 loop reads CASSGTGSFATNEKLFF. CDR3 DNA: TGTGCCAGCAGCGGGACAGGGTCCTTCGCAACTAATGAAAAACTGTTTTTT.

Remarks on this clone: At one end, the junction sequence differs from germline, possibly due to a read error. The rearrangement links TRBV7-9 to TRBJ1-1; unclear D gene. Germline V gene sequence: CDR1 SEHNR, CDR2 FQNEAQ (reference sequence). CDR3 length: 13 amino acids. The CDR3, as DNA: TGTTCCAGCAGCTTAGAGGGAGGGACTGAAGCTTTCTTT. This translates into CSSSLEGGTEAFF. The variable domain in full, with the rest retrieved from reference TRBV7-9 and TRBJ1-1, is DTGVSQNPRHKITKRGQNVTFRCDPISEHNRLYWYRQTLGQGPEFLTYFQNEAQLEKSRLLSDRFSAERPKGSFSTLEIQRTEQGDSAMYLCSSSLEGGTEAFFGQGTRLTVV.

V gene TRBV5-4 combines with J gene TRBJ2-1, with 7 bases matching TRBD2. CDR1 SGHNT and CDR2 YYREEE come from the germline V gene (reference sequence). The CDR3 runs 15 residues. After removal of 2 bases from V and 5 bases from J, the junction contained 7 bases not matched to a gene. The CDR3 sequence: CASSLRSGENNEQFF. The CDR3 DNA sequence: TGTGCCAGCAGCTTACGAAGCGGGGAAAACAATGAGCAGTTCTTC.

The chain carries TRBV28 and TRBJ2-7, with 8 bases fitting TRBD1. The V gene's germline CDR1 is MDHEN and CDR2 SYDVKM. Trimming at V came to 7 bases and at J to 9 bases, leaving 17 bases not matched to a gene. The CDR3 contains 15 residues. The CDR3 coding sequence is TGTGCCAGCAACGAACGCAGGGGGCTTTTGGTAGGGCAGTACTTC. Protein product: CASNERRGLLVGQYF.

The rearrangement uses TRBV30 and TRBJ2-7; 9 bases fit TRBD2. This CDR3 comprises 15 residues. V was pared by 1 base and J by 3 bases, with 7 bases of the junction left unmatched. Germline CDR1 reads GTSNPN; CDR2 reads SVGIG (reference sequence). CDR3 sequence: CAWSEILAGYYEQYF. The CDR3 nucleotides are TGTGCCTGGAGTGAGATACTAGCGGGCTACTACGAGCAGTACTTC.

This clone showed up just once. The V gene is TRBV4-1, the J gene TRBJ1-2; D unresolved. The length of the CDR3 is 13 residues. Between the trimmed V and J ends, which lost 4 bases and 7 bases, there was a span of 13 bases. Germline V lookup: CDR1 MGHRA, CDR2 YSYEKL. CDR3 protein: CASSLGPPGGYTF. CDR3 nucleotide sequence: TGCGCCAGCAGCCTCGGCCCCCCGGGTGGCTACACCTTC.

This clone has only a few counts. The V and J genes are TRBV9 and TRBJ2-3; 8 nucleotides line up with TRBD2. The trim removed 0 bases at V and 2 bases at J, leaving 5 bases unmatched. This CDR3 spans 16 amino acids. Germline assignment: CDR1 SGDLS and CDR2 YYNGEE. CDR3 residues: CASSVDLAGDTDTQYF. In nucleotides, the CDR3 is TGTGCCAGCAGCGTAGACCTAGCGGGTGACACAGATACGCAGTATTTT.

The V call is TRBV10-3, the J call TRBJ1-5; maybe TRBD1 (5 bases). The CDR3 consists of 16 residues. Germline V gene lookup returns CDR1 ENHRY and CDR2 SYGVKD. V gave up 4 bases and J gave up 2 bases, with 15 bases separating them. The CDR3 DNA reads TGTGCCATCAGTGTGGGGGGACGGGAGGGCAATCAGCCCCAGCATTTT. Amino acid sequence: CAISVGGREGNQPQHF.

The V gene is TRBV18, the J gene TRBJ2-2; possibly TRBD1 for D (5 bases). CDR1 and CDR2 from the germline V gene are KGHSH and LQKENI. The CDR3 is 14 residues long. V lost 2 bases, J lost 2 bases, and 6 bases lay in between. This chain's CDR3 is CASSPGHNTGELFF. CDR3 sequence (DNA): TGTGCCAGCTCACCAGGACACAACACCGGGGAGCTGTTTTTT. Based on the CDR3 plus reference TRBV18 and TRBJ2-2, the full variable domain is NAGVMQNPRHLVRRRGQEARLRCSPMKGHSHVYWYRQLPEEGLKFMVYLQKENIIDESGMPKERFSAEFPKEGPSILRIQQVVRGDSAAYFCASSPGHNTGELFFGEGSRLTVL.

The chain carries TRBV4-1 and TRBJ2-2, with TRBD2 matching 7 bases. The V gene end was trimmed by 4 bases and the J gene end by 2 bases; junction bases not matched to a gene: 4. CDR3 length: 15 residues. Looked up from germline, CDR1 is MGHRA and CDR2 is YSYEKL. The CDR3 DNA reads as TGCGCCAGCAGCCGGGGACTATCCAACACCGGGGAGCTGTTTTTT. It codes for CASSRGLSNTGELFF.

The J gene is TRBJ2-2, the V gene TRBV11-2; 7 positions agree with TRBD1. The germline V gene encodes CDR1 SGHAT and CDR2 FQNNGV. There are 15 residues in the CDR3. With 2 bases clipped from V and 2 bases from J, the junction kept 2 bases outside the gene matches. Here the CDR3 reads CASSLWDSNTGELFF. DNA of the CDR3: TGTGCCAGCAGCTTATGGGACAGTAACACCGGGGAGCTGTTTTTT.

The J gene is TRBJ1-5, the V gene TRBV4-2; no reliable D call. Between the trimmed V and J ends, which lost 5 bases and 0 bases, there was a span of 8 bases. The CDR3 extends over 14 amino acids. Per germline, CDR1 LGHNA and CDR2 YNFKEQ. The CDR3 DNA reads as TGTGCCAGCAGCGTGCAGGATAGCAATCAGCCCCAGCATTTT. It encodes CASSVQDSNQPQHF.

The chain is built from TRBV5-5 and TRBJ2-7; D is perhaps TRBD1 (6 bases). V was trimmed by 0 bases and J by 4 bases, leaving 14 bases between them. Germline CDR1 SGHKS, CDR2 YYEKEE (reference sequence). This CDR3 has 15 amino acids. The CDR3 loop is CASSLDGGGWYEQYF. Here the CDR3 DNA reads TGTGCCAGCAGCTTGGATGGGGGCGGGTGGTACGAGCAGTACTTC. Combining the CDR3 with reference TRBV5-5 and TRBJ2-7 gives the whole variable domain DAGVTQSPTHLIKTRGQQVTLRCSPISGHKSVSWYQQVLGQGPQFIFQYYEKEERGRGNFPDRFSARQFPNYSSELNVNALLLGDSALYLCASSLDGGGWYEQYFGPGTRLTVT.

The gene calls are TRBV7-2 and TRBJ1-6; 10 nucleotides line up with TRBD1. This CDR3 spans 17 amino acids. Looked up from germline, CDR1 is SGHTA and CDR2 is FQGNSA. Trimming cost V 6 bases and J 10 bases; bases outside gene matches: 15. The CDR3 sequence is CASRRGPGQGISSPLHF. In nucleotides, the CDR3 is TGTGCCAGCAGAAGAGGCCCGGGACAGGGGATCAGCTCACCCCTCCACTTT.

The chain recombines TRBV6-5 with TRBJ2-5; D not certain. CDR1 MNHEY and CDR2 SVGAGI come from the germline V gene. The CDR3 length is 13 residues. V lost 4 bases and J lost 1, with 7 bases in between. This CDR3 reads CASSWAGQETQYF. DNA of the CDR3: TGTGCCAGCAGTTGGGCAGGCCAAGAGACCCAGTACTTC.